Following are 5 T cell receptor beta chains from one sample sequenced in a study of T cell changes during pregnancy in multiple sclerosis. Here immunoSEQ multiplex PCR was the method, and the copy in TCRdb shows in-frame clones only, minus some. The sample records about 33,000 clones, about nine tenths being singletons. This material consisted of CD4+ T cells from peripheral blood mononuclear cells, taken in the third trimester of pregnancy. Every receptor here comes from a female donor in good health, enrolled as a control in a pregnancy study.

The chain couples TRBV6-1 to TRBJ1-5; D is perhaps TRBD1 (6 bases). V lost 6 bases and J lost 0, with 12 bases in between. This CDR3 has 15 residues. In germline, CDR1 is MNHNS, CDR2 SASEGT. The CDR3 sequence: CASSSGTSSNQPQHF. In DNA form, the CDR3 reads TGTGCCAGCAGCTCCGGGACAAGTAGCAATCAGCCCCAGCATTTT.

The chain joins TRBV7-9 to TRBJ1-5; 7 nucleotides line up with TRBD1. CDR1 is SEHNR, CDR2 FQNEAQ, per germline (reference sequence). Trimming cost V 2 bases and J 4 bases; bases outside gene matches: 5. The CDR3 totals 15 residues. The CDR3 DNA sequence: TGTGCCAGCAGCTTACCCGGGACAGCTAATCAGCCCCAGCATTTT. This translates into CASSLPGTANQPQHF. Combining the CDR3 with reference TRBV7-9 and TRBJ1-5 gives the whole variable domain DTGVSQNPRHKITKRGQNVTFRCDPISEHNRLYWYRQTLGQGPEFLTYFQNEAQLEKSRLLSDRFSAERPKGSFSTLEIQRTEQGDSAMYLCASSLPGTANQPQHFGDGTRLSIL.

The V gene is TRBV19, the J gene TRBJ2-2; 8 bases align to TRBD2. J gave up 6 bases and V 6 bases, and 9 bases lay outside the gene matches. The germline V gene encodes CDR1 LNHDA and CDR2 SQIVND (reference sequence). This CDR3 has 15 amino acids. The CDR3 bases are TGTGCCAGTAGGGTAGGGACTAGGGTATCCGGGGAGCTGTTTTTT. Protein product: CASRVGTRVSGELFF.

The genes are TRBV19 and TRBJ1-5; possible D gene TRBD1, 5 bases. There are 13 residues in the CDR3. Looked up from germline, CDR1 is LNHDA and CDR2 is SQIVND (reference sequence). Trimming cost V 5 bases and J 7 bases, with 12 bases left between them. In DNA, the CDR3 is TGTGCCAGTAGTCGAAGGGGCGACCAGCCCCAGCATTTT. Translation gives CASSRRGDQPQHF.

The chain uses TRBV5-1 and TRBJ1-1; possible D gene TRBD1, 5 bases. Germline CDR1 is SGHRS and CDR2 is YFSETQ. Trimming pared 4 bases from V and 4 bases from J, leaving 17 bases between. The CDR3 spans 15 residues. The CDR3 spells CASSAGDHNPTEAFF. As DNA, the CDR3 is TGCGCCAGCAGCGCGGGGGACCACAACCCCACTGAAGCTTTCTTT.